Listed below are T cell receptor beta chains from one sample, sequenced in a study of CD8 T cells in ankylosing spondylitis. TCRdb re-derived calls from the 5' RACE reads in MiXCR, one entry per CDR3 protein. Here the sample spans approximately 220,000 distinct CDR3 sequences, about 18% being singletons. The sample was blood, either unsorted or a sorted T cell fraction (not recorded which). The source is a male donor with ankylosing spondylitis. CDR3s include the opening cysteine and the closing phenylalanine or tryptophan. The D gene is left open where the match is weak. Expanded clones are given a class, and other clones once, few, many or no size at all.

.,many,TRBV20-1,TRBJ2-1,CSAREARGYNEQFF,TGCAGTGCTAGAGAGGCACGGGGCTACAATGAGCAGTTCTTC
TRBD1,many,TRBV7-9,TRBJ2-7,CASSDPGQVYEQYF,TGTGCCAGCAGTGATCCCGGACAGGTATACGAGCAGTACTTC
.,.,TRBV20-1,TRBJ1-1,CSAEGDSEAFF,TGCAGTGCCGAAGGTGACAGTGAAGCTTTCTTT
.,.,TRBV30,TRBJ2-1,CAWRGSSYNEQFF,TGTGCCTGGCGGGGTAGCTCCTACAATGAGCAGTTCTTC
.,.,TRBV27,TRBJ2-7,CASSPLDSTDYEQYF,TGTGCCAGCAGTCCCTTAGACTCTACGGACTACGAGCAGTACTTC
TRBD2,many,TRBV5-6,TRBJ2-5,CASSLGLAGGREETQYF,TGTGCCAGCAGCCTCGGACTAGCGGGGGGGCGAGAAGAGACCCAGTACTTC
TRBD1,few,TRBV9,TRBJ2-2,CASSVWGTAGGELFF,TGTGCCAGCAGCGTGTGGGGGACAGCTGGCGGGGAGCTGTTTTTT
TRBD1,few,TRBV4-3,TRBJ2-7,CASSQRQGYADEQYF,TGCGCCAGCAGCCAGCGACAGGGATACGCCGACGAGCAGTACTTC
.,few,TRBV28,TRBJ1-2,CAARPPSETMGYGYTF,TGTGCCGCCCGGCCTCCCTCGGAGACTATGGGCTATGGCTACACCTTC
TRBD1,.,TRBV10-3,TRBJ2-2,CAISRQGATGELFF,TGTGCCATCAGCCGACAGGGGGCCACCGGGGAGCTGTTTTTT
.,.,TRBV10-3,TRBJ1-4,CAISEWAGPDEKLFF,TGTGCCATCAGTGAATGGGCAGGGCCGGATGAAAAACTGTTTTTT
TRBD2,.,TRBV3-1,TRBJ2-3,CASSQLSGGADTQYF,TGTGCCAGCAGCCAACTTAGCGGGGGTGCAGATACGCAGTATTTT
TRBD2,many,TRBV15,TRBJ2-1,CATSGASGSNEQFF,TGTGCCACCAGCGGGGCTAGCGGGAGTAATGAGCAGTTCTTC
.,.,TRBV28,TRBJ2-7,CASSFRGGGEQYF,TGTGCCAGCAGTTTCAGGGGGGGAGGCGAGCAGTACTTC
.,.,TRBV20-1,TRBJ1-3,CSARADSSGNTIYF,TGCAGTGCTAGAGCCGACAGCTCTGGAAACACCATATATTTT
TRBD2,many,TRBV20-1,TRBJ2-1,CGSGRPSGYNEQFF,TGCGGAAGCGGAAGGCCTAGCGGGTACAATGAGCAGTTCTTC
.,few,TRBV5-1,TRBJ2-1,CASSLGSGLVNEQFF,TGCGCCAGCAGCTTGGGATCGGGATTGGTAAATGAGCAGTTCTTC
.,few,TRBV27,TRBJ2-7,CASSLSRGNYEQYF,TGTGCCAGCAGTTTATCGCGGGGAAATTACGAGCAGTACTTC
TRBD1,many,TRBV29-1,TRBJ2-7,CSVQTGTNYEQYF,TGCAGCGTCCAGACAGGGACGAACTACGAGCAGTACTTC
.,few,TRBV24-1,TRBJ1-6,CATSGTPLHF,TGTGCCACCAGTGGTACACCCCTCCACTTT
TRBD2,.,TRBV11-1,TRBJ2-1,CASSLLDSGRQNYNEQFF,TGTGCCAGCAGCCTACTCGATAGCGGGAGGCAAAACTACAATGAGCAGTTCTTC
TRBD2,.,TRBV4-1,TRBJ2-2,CASSHRTSADTGELFF,TGCGCCAGCAGCCATAGGACTAGCGCGGACACCGGGGAGCTGTTTTTT
.,.,TRBV14,TRBJ1-4,CASSQTDFLGDEKLFF,TGTGCCAGCAGCCAAACCGATTTTCTGGGGGATGAAAAACTGTTTTTT
.,few,TRBV7-9,TRBJ2-7,CASSFPGSGGIAYEQYF,TGTGCCAGCAGCTTCCCGGGGTCTGGCGGAATCGCCTACGAGCAGTACTTC
TRBD2,.,TRBV7-9,TRBJ2-5,CASSSPVTSLRQSQYF,TGTGCCAGCAGCTCCCCGGTGACTAGCCTAAGACAGTCACAGTACTTC
.,few,TRBV4-1,TRBJ1-1,CASSHPGTRTEAFF,TGCGCCAGCAGCCACCCAGGGACCCGAACTGAAGCTTTCTTT
.,.,TRBV6-1,TRBJ1-2,CASSGTGSPYGYTF,TGTGCCAGCAGTGGGACGGGATCCCCTTATGGCTACACCTTC
.,many,TRBV12-3/TRBV12-4,TRBJ2-1,CASSNRRRGYNEQFF,TGTGCCAGCAGTAACCGTCGGCGGGGCTACAATGAGCAGTTCTTC
TRBD1,few,TRBV7-9,TRBJ2-5,CASSLPGTDQETQYF,TGTGCCAGCAGCTTACCTGGGACAGACCAAGAGACCCAGTACTTC
.,few,TRBV4-2,TRBJ2-5,CASSPNKFETQYF,TGTGCCAGCAGCCCTAACAAGTTCGAGACCCAGTACTTC
TRBD1,few,TRBV4-1,TRBJ1-3,CASSQGITGASGNTIYF,TGCGCCAGCAGCCAAGGTATTACAGGGGCCTCTGGAAACACCATATATTTT
.,.,TRBV30,TRBJ1-1,CAWSGGGEAFF,TGTGCCTGGAGTGGAGGGGGGGAAGCTTTCTTT
TRBD1,few,TRBV7-9,TRBJ1-1,CASSLDGTGVYQAEAFF,TGTGCCAGCAGCTTAGATGGGACAGGGGTATACCAGGCTGAAGCTTTCTTT
.,few,TRBV7-7,TRBJ2-3,CASSAPGGRGSTDTQYF,TGTGCCAGCAGCGCGCCAGGTGGGCGGGGAAGCACAGATACGCAGTATTTT
.,.,TRBV6-1,TRBJ2-3,CASRWDIPMGDTQYF,TGTGCCAGCAGATGGGACATCCCCATGGGGGATACGCAGTATTTT
TRBD2,few,TRBV20-1,TRBJ2-7,CSARRSGSYEQYF,TGCAGTGCTAGACGTAGCGGGAGCTACGAGCAGTACTTC
TRBD1,.,TRBV28,TRBJ2-4,CASSFPGTEPPFGGKNIQYF,TGTGCCAGCAGTTTCCCCGGGACAGAACCCCCATTTGGAGGCAAAAACATTCAGTACTTC
.,few,TRBV4-3,TRBJ1-2,CASSLDREMNYGYTF,TGCGCCAGCAGCCTTGACCGGGAAATGAACTATGGCTACACCTTC
.,.,TRBV24-1,TRBJ2-3,CATSGAGTDGTDTQYF,TGTGCCACCAGTGGGGCAGGGACGGACGGCACAGATACGCAGTATTTT
.,.,TRBV6-2/TRBV6-3,TRBJ2-2,CASSYSGEGGGELFF,TGTGCCAGCAGTTACTCTGGAGAGGGAGGCGGGGAGCTGTTTTTT
TRBD2,few,TRBV27,TRBJ2-7,CASSWTSGNEQYF,TGTGCCAGCAGTTGGACTAGCGGGAACGAGCAGTACTTC
.,.,TRBV28,TRBJ2-5,CASSLGSVETQYF,TGTGCCAGCAGTTTAGGGTCAGTAGAGACCCAGTACTTC
.,.,TRBV10-3,TRBJ2-1,CAISVEGPYNEQFF,TGTGCCATCAGTGTGGAGGGGCCGTACAATGAGCAGTTCTTC
.,few,TRBV18,TRBJ2-3,CASSPPIGASLDTQYF,TGTGCCAGCTCACCACCTATAGGGGCCTCCTTGGATACGCAGTATTTT
.,few,TRBV12-5,TRBJ2-1,CASGSAPGLGSNEQFF,TGTGCTAGTGGTTCAGCCCCAGGGTTAGGGAGTAATGAGCAGTTCTTC
.,.,TRBV4-1,TRBJ2-2,CASSPMGAGHTGELFF,TGCGCCAGCAGTCCCATGGGAGCAGGCCACACCGGGGAGCTGTTTTTT
TRBD1,.,TRBV5-1,TRBJ2-2,CASSLPRDSFTGELFF,TGCGCCAGCAGCTTGCCCCGGGACAGCTTCACCGGGGAGCTGTTTTTT
TRBD2,.,TRBV12-3/TRBV12-4,TRBJ2-7,CASSLAGAAAYEQYF,TGTGCCAGCAGTTTGGCGGGAGCTGCCGCCTACGAGCAGTACTTC
.,.,TRBV7-8,TRBJ2-2,CASSLEGGRGGITGELFF,TGTGCCAGCAGCTTAGAAGGGGGCCGGGGGGGAATCACCGGGGAGCTGTTTTTT
.,.,TRBV12-3/TRBV12-4,TRBJ2-5,CASSALLGIGETQYF,TGTGCCAGCAGTGCTCTCCTAGGGATTGGAGAGACCCAGTACTTC
.,many,TRBV28,TRBJ2-7,CASSLGATYEQYF,TGTGCCAGCAGCTTGGGGGCTACCTACGAGCAGTACTTC
.,few,TRBV4-3,TRBJ1-1,CASSQDKGAEAFF,TGCGCCAGCAGCCAAGACAAGGGCGCTGAAGCTTTCTTT
TRBD1,.,TRBV7-3,TRBJ1-2,CASSFEAYLTGGFSYGYTF,TGTGCCAGCAGCTTCGAGGCCTACCTTACAGGGGGCTTTAGCTATGGCTACACCTTC
.,few,TRBV12-3/TRBV12-4,TRBJ2-3,CASSRRDTADTQYF,TGTGCCAGCAGCCGCCGGGACACGGCAGATACGCAGTATTTT
.,.,TRBV5-1,TRBJ1-3,CASREGVLSGNTIYF,TGCGCCAGCCGTGAAGGAGTACTCTCTGGAAACACCATATATTTT
TRBD1,few,TRBV4-1,TRBJ2-7,CASSQDPTGLDEQYF,TGCGCCAGCAGCCAAGACCCGACAGGGTTGGACGAGCAGTACTTC
TRBD1,.,TRBV6-1,TRBJ1-2,CASSITGQAIYYGYTF,TGTGCCAGCAGTATAACGGGACAGGCAATCTACTATGGCTACACCTTC